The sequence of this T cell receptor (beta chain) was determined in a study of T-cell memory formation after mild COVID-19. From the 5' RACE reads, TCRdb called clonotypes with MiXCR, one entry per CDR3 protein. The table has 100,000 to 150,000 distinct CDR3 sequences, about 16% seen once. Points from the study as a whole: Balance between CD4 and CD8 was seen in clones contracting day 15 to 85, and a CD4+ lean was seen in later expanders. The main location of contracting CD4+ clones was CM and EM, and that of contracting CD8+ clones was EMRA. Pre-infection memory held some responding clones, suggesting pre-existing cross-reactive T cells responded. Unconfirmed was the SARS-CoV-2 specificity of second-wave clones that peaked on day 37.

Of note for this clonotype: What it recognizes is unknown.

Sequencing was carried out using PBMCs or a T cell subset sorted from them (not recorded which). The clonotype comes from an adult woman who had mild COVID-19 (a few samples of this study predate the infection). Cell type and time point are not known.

The CDR3, as DNA: TGTGCCACCAGTCCGGCTAACTATGGCTACACCTTC. It translates to CATSPANYGYTF. This chain connects TRBV24-1 to TRBJ1-2; no clear D gene. Germline V CDR1 and CDR2: KGHDR, SFDVKD. The germline V and J ends were trimmed by 6 bases and 0 bases, with 4 bases remaining between them. There are 12 residues in the CDR3.